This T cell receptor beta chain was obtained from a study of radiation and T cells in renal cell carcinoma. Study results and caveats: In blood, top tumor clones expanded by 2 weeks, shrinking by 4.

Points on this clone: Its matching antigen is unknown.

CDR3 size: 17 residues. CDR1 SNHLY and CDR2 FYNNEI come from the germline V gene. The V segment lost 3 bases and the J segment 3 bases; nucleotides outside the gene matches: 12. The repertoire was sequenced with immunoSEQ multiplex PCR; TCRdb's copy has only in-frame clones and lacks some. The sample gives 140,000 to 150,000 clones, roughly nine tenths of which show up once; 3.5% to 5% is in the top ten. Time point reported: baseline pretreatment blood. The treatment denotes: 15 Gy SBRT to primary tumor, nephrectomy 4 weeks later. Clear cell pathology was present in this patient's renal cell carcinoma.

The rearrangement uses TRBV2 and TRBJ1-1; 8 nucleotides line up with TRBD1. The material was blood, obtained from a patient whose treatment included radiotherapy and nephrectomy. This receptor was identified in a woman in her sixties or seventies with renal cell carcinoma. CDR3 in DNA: TGTGCCAGCAGTGAGGGTCCGCCAGGGGGCAGGTACACTGAAGCTTTCTTT. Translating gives CASSEGPPGGRYTEAFF.